Presented here are 11 T cell receptor beta chains from one specimen sequenced in a study of HIV-infected patients and healthy controls. Alpha and beta constant-region primers primed reverse transcription of about 470 ng RNA. Separate chain-specific third strand synthesis with multiplexing indices produced the alpha and beta libraries. TCRdb itself ran the 5' RACE reads through MiXCR, one entry per CDR3 protein. The table shows approximately 16,000 distinct CDR3 sequences, with 9.4% occurring only once. Whole blood was used without fractionation, so all unsorted peripheral T cells were included. The sequencing sample was made of blood. Every receptor here comes from an adult in good health.

The genes are TRBV2 and TRBJ2-3; TRBD2 matches at 10 bases. The ends lost 8 bases at V and 6 bases at J; junction bases unmatched: 11. Germline CDR1 reads SNHLY; CDR2 reads FYNNEI. The CDR3 extends over 15 amino acids. For the CDR3, the DNA is TGTGCCAGCCTCCCCGGTACTAGCGGGATGGATACGCAGTATTTT. This sequence encodes CASLPGTSGMDTQYF.

This clonotype qualifies as medium-sized. J is TRBJ1-1 and V is TRBV28, with D perhaps matching TRBD1 (6 bases). The ends were cut back, 3 bases at V and 2 bases at J, with 7 bases in the middle. Germline assignment: CDR1 MDHEN and CDR2 SYDVKM. The CDR3 has 13 amino acids. The CDR3 DNA sequence: TGTGCCAGCAGTTTGGGACAAAACACTGAAGCTTTCTTT. This translates into CASSLGQNTEAFF.

This clonotype is medium-sized (0.01 to 0.1%). V and J are TRBV6-5 and TRBJ2-5; D assignment may be TRBD1 or TRBD2 (5 bases each). V was shortened by 5 bases and J by 5 bases, with 24 bases between the two germline ends. Germline values: CDR1 MNHEY, CDR2 SVGAGI. This CDR3 has 17 amino acids. CDR3 in DNA: TGTGCCAGCAGTCCTGGAGCCGGGACCGGGGTGGCCGAGACCCAGTACTTC. This encodes CASSPGAGTGVAETQYF.

This clonotype was counted many times. This chain joins TRBV6-1 and TRBJ1-5; D may be TRBD1 (6 bases). Germline V CDR1 and CDR2: MNHNS, SASEGT. The length of the CDR3 is 15 residues. The V and J ends lost 8 bases and 1 base respectively, with 15 bases between them. CDR3 in amino acids: CASQFGGASNQPQHF. In DNA form, the CDR3 reads TGTGCCAGCCAGTTCGGGGGGGCGAGCAATCAGCCCCAGCATTTT.

This clonotype is judged medium-sized. The V and J genes are TRBV20-1 and TRBJ2-3; TRBD2 matches 7 bases. After removal of 0 bases from V and 0 bases from J, the junction contained 6 bases not matched to a gene. CDR3 length equals 16 residues. In germline, CDR1 is DFQATT, CDR2 SNEGSKA (reference sequence). The CDR3 DNA follows: TGCAGTGCTAGAGATTTTCTAGCGGATAGCACAGATACGCAGTATTTT. It specifies CSARDFLADSTDTQYF.

This clonotype was observed at least ten times. J is TRBJ1-1 and V is TRBV7-2; no definite D call. CDR3 size: 13 residues. Germline V gene lookup returns CDR1 SGHTA and CDR2 FQGNSA. V was trimmed by 2 bases and J by 7 bases, leaving 11 bases between them. The CDR3: CASSLLGDDEAFF. CDR3 nucleotides: TGTGCCAGCAGCTTACTAGGCGATGATGAAGCTTTCTTT.

Many counts were recorded for this clonotype. The chain carries TRBV27 and TRBJ2-7; perhaps TRBD2 as D (6 bases). The V gene lost 7 bases and the J gene lost 2 bases, with 15 bases spanning the gap. CDR1 is MNHEY, CDR2 SMNVEV, per germline (reference sequence). This CDR3 region has 14 residues. CDR3 bases: TGTGCCAGCAATTCGGGACTCCAGCCCTACGAGCAGTACTTC. As protein: CASNSGLQPYEQYF.

CDR3 sequence (DNA): TGTGCCAGTAGTATAGCCCGTGGCAGGGGCGTTAATGGCTACACCTTC. Amino acids: CASSIARGRGVNGYTF. This rearrangement joins TRBV19 to TRBJ1-2, with a possible D match to TRBD1 (6 bases). The CDR3 is 16 amino acids. The germline V gene has CDR1 LNHDA and CDR2 SQIVND (reference sequence). V lost 1 base and J 6 bases, leaving 18 bases between the germline ends.

V is TRBV5-1 and J is TRBJ2-5; 10 nucleotides match TRBD2. From germline, CDR1 is SGHRS and CDR2 YFSETQ. The junction had 8 bases not matched to a gene; V was cut back by 0 bases and J by 6 bases. The CDR3 extends over 16 amino acids. CDR3 amino acids: CASSLDLAGVVKTQYF. The CDR3 DNA reads as TGCGCCAGCAGCTTGGATCTAGCGGGAGTTGTTAAGACCCAGTACTTC.

The chain employs TRBV5-8 and TRBJ2-7; 7 nucleotides align to TRBD2. Trimming removed 0 bases from V and 5 bases from J; junction bases left unmatched: 11. Germline CDR1 reads SGHTS; CDR2 reads YDEGEE. This CDR3 contains 16 residues. In DNA form, the CDR3 reads TGTGCCAGCAGCTTGGAATTAAGGCGGGAGCTCGACGAGCAGTACTTC. Its translation: CASSLELRRELDEQYF. The variable domain in full, with the rest retrieved from reference TRBV5-8 and TRBJ2-7, is EAGVTQSPTHLIKTRGQQATLRCSPISGHTSVYWYQQALGLGLQFLLWYDEGEERNRGNFPPRFSGRQFPNYSSELNVNALELEDSALYLCASSLELRRELDEQYFGPGTRLTVT.

This clonotype occurred many times. The V call is TRBV19, the J call TRBJ1-5; no reliable D call. Germline V gene data show CDR1 as LNHDA and CDR2 as SQIVND (reference sequence). The germline V and J ends were trimmed by 6 bases and 3 bases, with 9 bases remaining between them. The CDR3 loop spans 13 amino acids. The CDR3: CASRVNINQPQHF. CDR3 nucleotides: TGTGCCAGTAGAGTAAATATCAATCAGCCCCAGCATTTT.